These T cell receptor beta chains were read from a single sample in a study of cytomegalovirus exposure and HLA in healthy donors. The data were produced by immunoSEQ multiplex PCR, yet TCRdb's version contains in-frame clones alone and is incomplete. This sample has about 100,000 clones, with around 76% found just once. The sample taken for sequencing was PBMCs. The source is a man aged 40-49 years in good health and CMV-seropositive. Each CDR3 is given with its conserved first and last residue. The D gene is left open where the match is weak. A row's size may be missing; if present it is once, few, many or a size class.

v_call: TRBV9; j_call: TRBJ2-7; clone_size: NA; d_call: TRBD2; cdr3_aa: CASSAGTRSNEQYF
v_call: TRBV2; j_call: TRBJ1-5; clone_size: few; d_call: NA; cdr3_aa: CASSEYALIQPQHF
v_call: TRBV5-6; j_call: TRBJ1-1; clone_size: NA; d_call: NA; cdr3_aa: CASSPIVRLNTEAFF
v_call: TRBV18; j_call: TRBJ2-1; clone_size: NA; d_call: NA; cdr3_aa: CASSPLAPSSYNEQFF
v_call: TRBV11-2; j_call: TRBJ2-3; clone_size: few; d_call: TRBD2; cdr3_aa: CASSLAAGETDTQYF
v_call: TRBV7-2; j_call: TRBJ1-5; clone_size: NA; d_call: NA; cdr3_aa: CASSALGGGNQPQHF
v_call: TRBV19; j_call: TRBJ1-4; clone_size: NA; d_call: TRBD1; cdr3_aa: CASRLQGFREKLFF
v_call: TRBV27; j_call: TRBJ1-4; clone_size: NA; d_call: NA; cdr3_aa: CASSLIAGPLSLTNEKLFF
v_call: TRBV5-1; j_call: TRBJ1-4; clone_size: NA; d_call: NA; cdr3_aa: CASSLGGATNEKLFF
v_call: TRBV5-1; j_call: TRBJ1-3; clone_size: NA; d_call: NA; cdr3_aa: CASREPSGNTIYF
v_call: TRBV29-1; j_call: TRBJ1-3; clone_size: NA; d_call: NA; cdr3_aa: CSVEPTGGTGNTIYF
v_call: TRBV27; j_call: TRBJ2-4; clone_size: NA; d_call: NA; cdr3_aa: CASSPGRGNGIQYF
v_call: TRBV6-4; j_call: TRBJ2-2; clone_size: NA; d_call: NA; cdr3_aa: CASSAGVKTGELFF
v_call: TRBV25-1; j_call: TRBJ1-4; clone_size: NA; d_call: NA; cdr3_aa: CASSDSRGSSEKLFF
v_call: TRBV2; j_call: TRBJ1-5; clone_size: NA; d_call: TRBD1; cdr3_aa: CASSLGGQNQPQHF
v_call: TRBV5-4; j_call: TRBJ2-5; clone_size: NA; d_call: TRBD2; cdr3_aa: CASSLGGRGEETQYF